This TCR beta chain was recorded in a study of CD8 T cells in Susac syndrome. Across the whole study: There were Susac syndrome patients who were therapy-naive at blood draw, others on corticosteroids, and others on intravenous immunoglobulin alone.

Sequencing of TCR beta drew on CD8+ and CD4+ T cells from blood. Reverse transcription of about 0.45 to 1 ug RNA was carried out with random hexamers. Amplification of the TCR beta CDR3 was carried out by immunoSEQ multiplex PCR, which spanned a total of 54 Vbeta and 13 Jbeta segments. TCRdb itself ran the immunoSEQ multiplex PCR reads through MiXCR, one entry per CDR3 protein. The table lists about 180,000 distinct CDR3 sequences, around 94% of them singletons. Germline V gives CDR1 SEHNR, CDR2 FQNEAQ (reference sequence). This CDR3 comprises 14 residues. J gave up 5 bases and V 3 bases, and 2 bases lay outside the gene matches. Overall study findings and caveats: Clonal expansion was missing from Susac syndrome CD4+ T cell repertoires.

With regard to this clonotype: The antigen is not known.

This TCR was sampled from a human donor with Susac syndrome. This chain uses TRBV7-9 with TRBJ1-4; the match to TRBD1 covers 8 bases. The sample was CD4+ T cells from PBMCs. The CDR3 bases are TGTGCCAGCAGCTTGGGACAGGTGAATGAAAAACTGTTTTTT. Its protein product is CASSLGQVNEKLFF.